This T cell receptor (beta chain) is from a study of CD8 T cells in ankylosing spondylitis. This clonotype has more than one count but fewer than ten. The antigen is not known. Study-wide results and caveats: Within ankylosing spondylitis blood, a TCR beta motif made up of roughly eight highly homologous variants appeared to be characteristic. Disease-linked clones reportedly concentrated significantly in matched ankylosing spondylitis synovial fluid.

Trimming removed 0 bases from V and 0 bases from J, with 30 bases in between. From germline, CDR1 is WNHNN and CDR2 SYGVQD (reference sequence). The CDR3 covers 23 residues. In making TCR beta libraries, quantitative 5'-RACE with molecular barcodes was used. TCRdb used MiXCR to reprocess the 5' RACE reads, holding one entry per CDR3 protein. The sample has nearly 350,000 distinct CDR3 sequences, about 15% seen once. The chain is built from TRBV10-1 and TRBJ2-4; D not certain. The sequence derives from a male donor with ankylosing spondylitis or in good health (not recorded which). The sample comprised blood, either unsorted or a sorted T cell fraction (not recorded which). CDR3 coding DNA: TGCGCCAGCAGTGAGTCGTTATTGATTTGGCCACACGGTAAACAACTAGCCAAAAACATTCAGTACTTC. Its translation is CASSESLLIWPHGKQLAKNIQYF.